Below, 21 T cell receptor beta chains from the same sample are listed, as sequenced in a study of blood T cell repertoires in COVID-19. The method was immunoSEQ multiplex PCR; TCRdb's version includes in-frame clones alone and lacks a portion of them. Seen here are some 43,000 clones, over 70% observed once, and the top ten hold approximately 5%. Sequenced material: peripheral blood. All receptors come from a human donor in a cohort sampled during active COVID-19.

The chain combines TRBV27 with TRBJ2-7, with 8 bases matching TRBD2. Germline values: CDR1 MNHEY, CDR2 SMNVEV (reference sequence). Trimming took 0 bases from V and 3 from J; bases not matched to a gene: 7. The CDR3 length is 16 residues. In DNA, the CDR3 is TGTGCCAGCAGTTTATCTGGGGTAGCGGGATTCTACGAGCAGTACTTC. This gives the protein CASSLSGVAGFYEQYF.

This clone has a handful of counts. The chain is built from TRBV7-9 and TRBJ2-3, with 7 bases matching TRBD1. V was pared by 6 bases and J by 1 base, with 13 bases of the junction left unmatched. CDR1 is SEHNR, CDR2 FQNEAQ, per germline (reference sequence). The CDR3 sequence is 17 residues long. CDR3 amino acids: CASSIQRRTGRTDTQYF. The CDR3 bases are TGTGCCAGCAGTATCCAGAGACGGACAGGCCGCACAGATACGCAGTATTTT.

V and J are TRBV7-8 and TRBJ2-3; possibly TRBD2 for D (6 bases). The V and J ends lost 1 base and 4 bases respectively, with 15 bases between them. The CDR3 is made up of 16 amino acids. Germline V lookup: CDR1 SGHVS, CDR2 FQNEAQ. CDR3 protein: CASSLGPGTPSDTQYF. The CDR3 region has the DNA TGTGCCAGCAGCTTAGGTCCCGGGACTCCCTCAGATACGCAGTATTTT.

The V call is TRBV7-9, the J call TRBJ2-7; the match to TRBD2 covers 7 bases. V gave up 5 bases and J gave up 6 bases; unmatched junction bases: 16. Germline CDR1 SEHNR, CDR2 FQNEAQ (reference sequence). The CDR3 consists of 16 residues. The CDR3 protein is CASSPTRGRRLGEQYF. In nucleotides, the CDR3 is TGTGCCAGCAGCCCCACTCGCGGGAGAAGGTTGGGCGAGCAGTACTTC.

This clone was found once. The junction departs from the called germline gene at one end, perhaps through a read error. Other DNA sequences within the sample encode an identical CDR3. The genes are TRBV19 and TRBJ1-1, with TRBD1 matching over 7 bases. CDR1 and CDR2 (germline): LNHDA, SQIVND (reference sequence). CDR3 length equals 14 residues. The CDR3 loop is CASSIGTANTEAFF. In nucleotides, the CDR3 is TGTGCCAGTAGTATCGGGACAGCGAACACCGAAGCTTTCTTT.

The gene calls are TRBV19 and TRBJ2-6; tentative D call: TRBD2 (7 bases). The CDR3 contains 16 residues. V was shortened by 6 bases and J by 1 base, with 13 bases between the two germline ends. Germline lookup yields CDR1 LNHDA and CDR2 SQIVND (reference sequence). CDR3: CASRGGPLSGANVLTF. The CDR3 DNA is TGTGCCAGTAGGGGGGGGCCCCTTTCTGGGGCCAACGTCCTGACTTTC.

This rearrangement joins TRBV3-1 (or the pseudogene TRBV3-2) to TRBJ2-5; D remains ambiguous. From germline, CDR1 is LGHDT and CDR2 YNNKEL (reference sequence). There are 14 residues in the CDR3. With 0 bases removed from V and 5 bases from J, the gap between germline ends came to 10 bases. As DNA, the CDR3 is TGTGCCAGCAGCCAAGATAAAATCGCGGAGACCCAGTACTTC. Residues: CASSQDKIAETQYF.

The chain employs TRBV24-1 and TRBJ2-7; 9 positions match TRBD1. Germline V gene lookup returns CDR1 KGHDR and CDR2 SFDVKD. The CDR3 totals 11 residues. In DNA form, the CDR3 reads TGTGCGACGGGGACAGGGCACGAGCAGTACTTC. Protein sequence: CATGTGHEQYF.

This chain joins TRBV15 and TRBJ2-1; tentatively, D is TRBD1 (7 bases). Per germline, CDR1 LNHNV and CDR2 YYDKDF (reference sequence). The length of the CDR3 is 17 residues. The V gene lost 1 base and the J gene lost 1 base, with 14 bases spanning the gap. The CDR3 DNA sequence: TGTGCCACCAGCAGAGCCTTGACAGGGACTTCCTACAATGAGCAGTTCTTC. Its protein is CATSRALTGTSYNEQFF.

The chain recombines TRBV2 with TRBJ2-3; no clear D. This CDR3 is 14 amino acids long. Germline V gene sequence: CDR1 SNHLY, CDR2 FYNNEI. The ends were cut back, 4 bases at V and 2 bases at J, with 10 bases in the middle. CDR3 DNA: TGTGCCAGCAGTGTTATACTCTTCACAGATACGCAGTATTTT. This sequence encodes CASSVILFTDTQYF.

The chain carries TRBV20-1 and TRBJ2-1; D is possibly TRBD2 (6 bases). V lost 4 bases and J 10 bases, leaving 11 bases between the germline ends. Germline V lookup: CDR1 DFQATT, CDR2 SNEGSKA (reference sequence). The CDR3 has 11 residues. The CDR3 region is CSATAGREQFF. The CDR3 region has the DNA TGCAGTGCTACCGCGGGGAGAGAGCAGTTCTTC.

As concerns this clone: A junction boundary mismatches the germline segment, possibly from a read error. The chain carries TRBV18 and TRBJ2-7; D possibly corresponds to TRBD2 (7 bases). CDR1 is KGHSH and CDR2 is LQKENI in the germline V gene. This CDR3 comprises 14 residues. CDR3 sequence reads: CASSPGQGFGGSIF. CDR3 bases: TGTGCCAGCTCACCGGGGCAGGGGTTCGGCGGGAGCATCTTC.

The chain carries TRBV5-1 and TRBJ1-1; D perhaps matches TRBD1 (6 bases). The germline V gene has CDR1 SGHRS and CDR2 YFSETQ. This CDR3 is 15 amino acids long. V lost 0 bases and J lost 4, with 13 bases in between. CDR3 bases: TGCGCCAGCAGCTTGGGAGAGGGGGTAAGCACTGAAGCTTTCTTT. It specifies CASSLGEGVSTEAFF.

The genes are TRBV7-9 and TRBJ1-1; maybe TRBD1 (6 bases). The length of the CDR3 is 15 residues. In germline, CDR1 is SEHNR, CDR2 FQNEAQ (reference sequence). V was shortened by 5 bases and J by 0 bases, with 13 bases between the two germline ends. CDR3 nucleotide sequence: TGTGCCAGCAGCAACAACAGGGCGCTGAACACTGAAGCTTTCTTT. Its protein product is CASSNNRALNTEAFF.

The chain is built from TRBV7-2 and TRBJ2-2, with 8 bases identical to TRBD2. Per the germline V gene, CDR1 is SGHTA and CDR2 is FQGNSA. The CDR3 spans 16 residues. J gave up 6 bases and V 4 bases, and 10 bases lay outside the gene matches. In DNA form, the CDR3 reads TGTGCCAGCAGCTCGGCCCGGGAGGGCCGTCCCGGGGAGCTGTTTTTT. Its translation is CASSSAREGRPGELFF. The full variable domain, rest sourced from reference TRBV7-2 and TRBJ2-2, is GAGVSQSPSNKVTEKGKDVELRCDPISGHTALYWYRQSLGQGLEFLIYFQGNSAPDKSGLPSDRFSAERTGGSVSTLTIQRTQQEDSAVYLCASSSAREGRPGELFFGEGSRLTVL.

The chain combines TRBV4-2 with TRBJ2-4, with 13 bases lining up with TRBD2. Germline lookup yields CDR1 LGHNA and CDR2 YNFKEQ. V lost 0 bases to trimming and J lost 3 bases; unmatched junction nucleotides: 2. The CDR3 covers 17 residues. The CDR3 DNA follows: TGTGCCAGCAGCCAAGATAGGACTAGCGGGGGCAAAAACATTCAGTACTTC. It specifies CASSQDRTSGGKNIQYF.

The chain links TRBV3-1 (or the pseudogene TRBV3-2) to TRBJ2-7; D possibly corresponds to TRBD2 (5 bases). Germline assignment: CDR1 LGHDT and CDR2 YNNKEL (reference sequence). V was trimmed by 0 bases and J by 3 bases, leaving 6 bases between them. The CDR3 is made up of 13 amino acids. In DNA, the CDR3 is TGTGCCAGCAGCCAAGAAACTAGCTACGAGCAGTACTTC. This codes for CASSQETSYEQYF.

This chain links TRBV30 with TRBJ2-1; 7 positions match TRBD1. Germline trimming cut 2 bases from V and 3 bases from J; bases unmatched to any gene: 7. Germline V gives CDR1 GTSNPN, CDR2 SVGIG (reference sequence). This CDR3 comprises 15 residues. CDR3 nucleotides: TGTGCCTGGAGTCCAGGGGGTAGGTACTACAATGAGCAGTTCTTC. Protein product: CAWSPGGRYYNEQFF.

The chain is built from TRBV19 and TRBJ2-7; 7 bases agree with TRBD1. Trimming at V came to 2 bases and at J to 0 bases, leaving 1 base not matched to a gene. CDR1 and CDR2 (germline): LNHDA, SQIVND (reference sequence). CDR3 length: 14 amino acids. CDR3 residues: CASSIYRGSYEQYF. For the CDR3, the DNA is TGTGCCAGTAGTATATACAGGGGCTCCTACGAGCAGTACTTC. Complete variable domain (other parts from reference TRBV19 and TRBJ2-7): DGGITQSPKYLFRKEGQNVTLSCEQNLNHDAMYWYRQDPGQGLRLIYYSQIVNDFQKGDIAEGYSVSREKKESFPLTVTSAQKNPTAFYLCASSIYRGSYEQYFGPGTRLTVT.

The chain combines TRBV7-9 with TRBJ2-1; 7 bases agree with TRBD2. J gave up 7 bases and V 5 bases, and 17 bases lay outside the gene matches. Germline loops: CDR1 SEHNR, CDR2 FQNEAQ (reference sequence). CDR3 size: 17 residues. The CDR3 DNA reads TGTGCCAGCAGCCCACCGGTGGGGCGGGAGCCTGGTAATGAGCAGTTCTTC. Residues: CASSPPVGREPGNEQFF.

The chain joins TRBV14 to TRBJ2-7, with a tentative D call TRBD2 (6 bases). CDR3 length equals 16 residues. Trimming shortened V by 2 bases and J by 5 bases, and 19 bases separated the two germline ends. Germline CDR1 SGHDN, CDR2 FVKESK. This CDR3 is CASSQIGARAGNEQYF. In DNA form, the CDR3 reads TGTGCCAGCAGCCAAATAGGGGCCAGGGCGGGAAACGAGCAGTACTTC.